One T cell receptor (beta chain) is described in this entry. In this sample, this clonotype turned up many times. Its antigen is not yet known. No much larger clone is present one base from it, and per-base qualities are unavailable. For repertoire sequencing, the TCR beta CDR3 regions were amplified from RNA transcripts. The first round was an RT-PCR using HTBI primers with the Qiagen OneStep RT-PCR kit, and this first round was followed by a second-round multiplex PCR, then size selection and purification. Libraries were sequenced paired-end with 100 bp reads on an Illumina HiSeq2000. As for the original processing: Reads were processed with SOAPnuke, discarding reads with adapters, uncalled bases, mean Phred below 15, or no exact constant-primer or identifier match. High-quality paired reads were merged with COPE v1.2.5. Each unique nucleotide sequence was defined as a clonotype, and clonotypes were aligned to IMGT TRB V, D and J references with MiTCR v1.1. Analysis was restricted to V-J combinations with a frequency above 0.0001, which covered about 99% of repertoires. A TCR clonal expansion and chaos score per V-J combination was defined as the ratio of F50 clonal expansion to chaos observed in the TCRdist matrix. Features were reduced by Welch's t-statistics and random forest to approximately 13 V-J combinations, which fed a naive Bayes classifier. The similarity between thyroid and blood repertoires was quantified using the Morisita-Horn index. Starting from the raw public reads, TCRdb applied fastp trimming at Q25, assembled clones with MiXCR and retained in-frame beta chains. Each entry is one CDR3 protein sequence, shown with its most common DNA and genes. The V and J calls, along with clone size, are taken from TCRdb and not from the paper's own processing. The sample table lists about 400,000 distinct CDR3 sequences, 18% of them with a count of one. Around 1.4% of the sample belongs to the ten largest clones.

This sample is drawn from a study of Graves' ophthalmopathy and Graves' hyperthyroidism (dated by TCRdb to between 2018 and 2020). A note on the overall study: Peripheral blood was collected before any treatment was given, at the time of initial diagnosis. TCR beta repertoire signatures were used to distinguish Graves' ophthalmopathy from Graves' hyperthyroidism and to predict progression to ophthalmopathy. In total, around 140 blood samples were TCR-sequenced: some 43 ophthalmopathy, some 75 hyperthyroidism and 17 hyperthyroidism-to-ophthalmopathy patients. To explore V-J signatures distinguishing ophthalmopathy from hyperthyroidism, a discovery set of 100 patients (roughly 44 ophthalmopathy, 57 stable hyperthyroidism) was enrolled. For independent validation, a separate cohort was made up of around 18 hyperthyroidism patients plus 17 patients who later progressed from hyperthyroidism to ophthalmopathy. In roughly six hyperthyroidism patients, the T-cell repertoires found in thyroid tissue were compared with those found in blood. Once sampling was done, hyperthyroidism patients were given methimazole at a starting dose of 30 mg daily, while ophthalmopathy patients were given high-dose intravenous methylprednisolone. The approximately 97 discovery patients were randomly divided into training and test sets at a 7:3 ratio. What the authors observed across the whole study: In validation, the model predicted ophthalmopathy progression with 70.59% sensitivity and approximately 72% specificity; some 13 predicted patients were CT-confirmed with GO in a median of about 6.1 months. Sample size was not statistically predetermined, and group allocation was not concealed from the investigators. Among expanded thyroid clonotypes with frequency above 0.001, most also showed up in blood, which suggests that blood repertoires may reflect the thyroid immune response. In cross-validation, the 13-signature model distinguished ophthalmopathy from stable hyperthyroidism with approximately 85% sensitivity and approximately 81% specificity, and in the test set the corresponding values were about 80% and 75%.

From cysteine to phenylalanine, the CDR3 is 15 amino acids long. Just the 45-base CDR3 DNA is kept, in frame starting at base 1. Via the germline V gene (reference sequence), CDR1 is DFQATT and CDR2 SNEGSKA. V and J lose 5 bases and 7 bases, and a span of 23 bases separates them. Patients with ophthalmopathy had moderately to severely active disease, with a Clinical Activity Score of 3 or more, a NOSPECS grade of 4 or more, and a disease duration of less than 3 months. Anyone with other autoimmune diseases, uncontrolled infections, pregnancy or lactation was excluded from the study. Diagnosis relied on clinical symptoms, serum thyroxine, TRAb, thyroid ultrasound and orbital computed tomography. Ficoll-Paque density gradient centrifugation was used to isolate PBMCs from around 10 ml of fresh peripheral blood. Total RNA was extracted using Trizol reagent, and RNA quality was checked on an Agilent 2100 Bioanalyzer.

The sequenced sample was peripheral blood. The clonotype originates from a woman younger than 35 with Graves' ophthalmopathy. Donor details come from another sample of the same person, matched by shared clones. The V gene is TRBV20-1 and the J gene is TRBJ1-1, with the D gene not clear enough to name. CDR3 region: CSAPDSGSVSHEAFF. The sequenced DNA is TGCAGTGCTCCCGACTCGGGGTCAGTTAGTCATGAAGCTTTCTTT.